One sample yielded the 27 T cell receptor beta chains listed below, sequenced in a study of neoadjuvant anti-PD-1 for oral cavity cancer (dated by TCRdb to about 2021). The library was prepared using the immunoSEQ multiplex PCR assay. The clones in this table, taken by TCRdb from immuneACCESS, are in-frame only. Not every clone is retained; where verified, under half of the shortfall comes from an unresolved V gene, and the cause of the rest is unknown. The sample table records tens of thousands of clones; approximately 85% of these occur just once. The ten largest make up 3% to 4% of the sample. Reading the label with the study, this specimen's time point is: after neoadjuvant nivolumab, at surgical resection. Material: PBMCs, obtained after nivolumab (anti-PD-1) treatment. All receptors derive from a person aged 35 to 85 with oral cavity squamous cell carcinoma.

The sample holds a few counts of this clone. The DNA of the CDR3 is TGCGCCAATCATAGGACTAGCGGAAACGCGAACACCGGGGAGCTGTTTTTT. It encodes CANHRTSGNANTGELFF. The rearrangement links TRBV10-2 to TRBJ2-2; 10 bases are a match to TRBD2. The germline V gene encodes CDR1 WSHSY and CDR2 SAAADI. This CDR3 comprises 17 residues. V dropped 10 bases and J dropped 0; count of bases not matched to a gene: 11.

The chain carries TRBV25-1 and TRBJ2-1, with 8 bases matching TRBD2. Germline CDR1 is MGHDK and CDR2 is SYGVNS. V gave up 4 bases and J gave up 12 bases; unmatched junction bases: 20. CDR3 length equals 17 residues. The CDR3 DNA follows: TGTGCCAGCAGTGTATTCGGAGCAGCGGGAGATCTCGCAAGGCAGTTCTTC. The encoded protein is CASSVFGAAGDLARQFF.

This chain connects TRBV11-2 to TRBJ2-2; no clear D. Trimming shortened V by 4 bases and J by 3 bases, and 9 bases separated the two germline ends. This CDR3 spans 14 amino acids. CDR1 SGHAT and CDR2 FQNNGV come from the germline V gene. CDR3 coding DNA: TGTGCCAGCAGCTCCGGCCTTTACACCGGGGAGCTGTTTTTT. This sequence encodes CASSSGLYTGELFF.

This rearrangement joins TRBV25-1 to TRBJ1-4, with D uncertain. CDR1 and CDR2 (germline): MGHDK, SYGVNS. The CDR3 has 14 residues. V was trimmed by 4 bases and J by 5 bases, leaving 11 bases between them. CDR3 nucleotide sequence: TGTGCCAGCAGTGGTGGGCGGGAGAATGAAAAACTGTTTTTT. Translated: CASSGGRENEKLFF.

V is TRBV6-1 and J is TRBJ2-7, with 9 bases aligning to TRBD2. This CDR3 comprises 15 residues. Germline trimming cut 6 bases from V and 5 bases from J; bases unmatched to any gene: 11. Per the germline V gene, CDR1 is MNHNS and CDR2 is SASEGT. The DNA for the CDR3 is TGTGCCAGCAGGAGGACTGTTAGCGGGAGTGACGAGCAGTACTTC. It specifies CASRRTVSGSDEQYF.

The V call is TRBV4-1, the J call TRBJ2-4; TRBD2 matches 12 bases. V trimming: 4 bases; J trimming: 6 bases; junction bases outside the gene matches: 4. This CDR3 is 15 amino acids long. CDR1 and CDR2 (germline): MGHRA, YSYEKL. The CDR3 nucleotides read TGCGCCAGCAGCCGCCTGGGACTAGCGGGAAACATTCAGTACTTC. Translation gives CASSRLGLAGNIQYF.

This clone occurred a few times. This rearrangement joins TRBV5-6 to TRBJ2-2, with TRBD1 identical over 9 bases. Germline trimming cut 2 bases from V and 5 bases from J; bases unmatched to any gene: 7. The CDR3 is made up of 16 amino acids. Germline loops: CDR1 SGHDT, CDR2 YYEEEE. For the CDR3, the DNA is TGTGCCAGCAGCTTTTACAGGGGGCCGGGTACCGGGGAGCTGTTTTTT. Translated, it gives CASSFYRGPGTGELFF.

CDR3 nucleotides: TGTGCCAGCAGCTGGGGGACAGGGAATAGCAATCAGCCCCAGCATTTT. This codes for CASSWGTGNSNQPQHF. The chain is built from TRBV7-9 and TRBJ1-5, with 9 bases lining up with TRBD1. The germline V gene has CDR1 SEHNR and CDR2 FQNEAQ (reference sequence). This CDR3 spans 16 amino acids. J lost 0 bases, V lost 4 bases, and 4 bases had no gene match. Using reference TRBV7-9 and TRBJ1-5 for the parts outside the CDR3, the full variable domain is DTGVSQNPRHKITKRGQNVTFRCDPISEHNRLYWYRQTLGQGPEFLTYFQNEAQLEKSRLLSDRFSAERPKGSFSTLEIQRTEQGDSAMYLCASSWGTGNSNQPQHFGDGTRLSIL.

This clone was counted only a few times. The rearrangement joins TRBV6-6 to TRBJ1-1; a possible D gene is TRBD1 (5 bases). V lost 5 bases and J 6 bases, leaving 13 bases between the germline ends. Germline-derived CDR1 and CDR2 are MNHNY and SVGAGI (reference sequence). The CDR3 runs to 13 residues. CDR3 DNA: TGTGCCAGCAGTGGTTCCGGGGCCTCTGAAGCTTTCTTT. Its protein product is CASSGSGASEAFF.

This clone was detected only once. The chain recombines TRBV4-1 with TRBJ2-7; possibly TRBD1 or TRBD2 for D (5 bases each). Germline CDR1 MGHRA, CDR2 YSYEKL. The CDR3 is 13 amino acids. Trimming took off 0 bases at V and 6 bases at J, with 9 bases between the two ends. For the CDR3, the DNA is TGCGCCAGCAGCCAAGACAGGGCGGGCGAGCAGTACTTC. This gives the protein CASSQDRAGEQYF.

This chain joins TRBV25-1 and TRBJ2-7, with TRBD2 matching over 7 bases. The CDR3 is 13 amino acids. The V and J ends lost 8 bases and 3 bases, in that order; junction bases with no gene match: 7. CDR1 is MGHDK and CDR2 is SYGVNS in the germline V gene. As DNA, the CDR3 is TGTGCCAGCTCTGGAGCGGGGAACTACGAGCAGTACTTC. Residues: CASSGAGNYEQYF.

The genes are TRBV28 and TRBJ1-2; 7 bases agree with TRBD1. The junction had 4 bases not matched to a gene; V was cut back by 5 bases and J by 7 bases. CDR1 MDHEN and CDR2 SYDVKM come from the germline V gene. The CDR3 is 12 residues long. The CDR3 nucleotides are TGTGCCAGCAGTCCCAGGGGGGGTGGCTACACCTTC. Amino acid sequence: CASSPRGGGYTF.

The J gene is TRBJ1-3, the V gene TRBV5-1, with a tentative D call TRBD1 (6 bases). V was trimmed by 0 bases and J by 0 bases, leaving 13 bases between them. CDR3 length equals 17 residues. CDR1 is SGHRS, CDR2 YFSETQ, per germline. The CDR3 nucleotides are TGCGCCAGCAGCTTGGCCGGGGGGCCGAGCTCTGGAAACACCATATATTTT. The encoded protein is CASSLAGGPSSGNTIYF.

This chain connects TRBV28 to TRBJ2-5; 9 bases match TRBD2. CDR1 MDHEN and CDR2 SYDVKM come from the germline V gene. The CDR3 consists of 17 residues. With 2 bases clipped from V and 3 bases from J, the junction kept 10 bases outside the gene matches. CDR3 nucleotide sequence: TGTGCCAGCAGTTTAAGTAGCGGGAGAACATTGAAAGAGACCCAGTACTTC. It translates to CASSLSSGRTLKETQYF. Together with reference TRBV28 and TRBJ2-5, the CDR3 gives the full variable domain: DVKVTQSSRYLVKRTGEKVFLECVQDMDHENMFWYRQDPGLGLRLIYFSYDVKMKEKGDIPEGYSVSREKKERFSLILESASTNQTSMYLCASSLSSGRTLKETQYFGPGTRLLVL.

This clone was counted only a few times. The chain is built from TRBV10-1 and TRBJ2-2; D unresolved. This CDR3 has 15 residues. CDR1 is WNHNN and CDR2 is SYGVQD in the germline V gene (reference sequence). Trimming cost V 5 bases and J 0 bases, with 10 bases left between them. The CDR3 bases are TGCGCCAGCAGTCCGATGACAACGAACACCGGGGAGCTGTTTTTT. Amino acid sequence: CASSPMTTNTGELFF.

The chain recombines TRBV2 with TRBJ2-5, with TRBD1 matching over 7 bases. The CDR3 is made up of 15 amino acids. The junction had 11 bases not matched to a gene; V was cut back by 6 bases and J by 4 bases. Germline CDR1 reads SNHLY; CDR2 reads FYNNEI. The CDR3 DNA reads as TGTGCCAGCAGCCGACCGGGCCCAGGGGGAGAGACCCAGTACTTC. Translated, it gives CASSRPGPGGETQYF.

The chain joins TRBV30 to TRBJ2-4; possibly TRBD2 for D (5 bases). V lost 0 bases and J lost 0, with 9 bases in between. Germline V lookup: CDR1 GTSNPN, CDR2 SVGIG (reference sequence). The CDR3 loop spans 15 amino acids. The CDR3 protein is CAWSVNGIAKNIQYF. CDR3 DNA: TGTGCCTGGAGTGTTAACGGGATAGCCAAAAACATTCAGTACTTC.

The sample holds one count of this clone. The CDR3 nucleotides read TGTGCCTGGAGTGTACAAGGGAACACTGAAGCTTTCTTT. Protein sequence: CAWSVQGNTEAFF. The chain carries TRBV30 and TRBJ1-1; D is ambiguous. Germline loops: CDR1 GTSNPN, CDR2 SVGIG (reference sequence). V lost 0 bases to trimming and J lost 1 base, with 6 bases between them. The CDR3 is 13 residues long.

This clone was seen more than once but under ten times. This chain links TRBV9 with TRBJ2-1; 10 bases fit TRBD2. In germline, CDR1 is SGDLS, CDR2 YYNGEE. CDR3 length equals 14 residues. With V trimmed by 1 base and J by 9 bases, 4 bases remained unmatched. The CDR3 DNA is TGTGCCAGCAGCGTACCAGCGGGAGGGGGTGAGCAGTTCTTC. This gives the protein CASSVPAGGGEQFF.

V usage is TRBV5-4 and J usage is TRBJ2-5; unclear D gene. The V end was cut by 0 bases, the J end by 1 base, with 7 bases between. This CDR3 contains 14 residues. From germline, CDR1 is SGHNT and CDR2 YYREEE (reference sequence). CDR3 sequence: CASSLVHAQETQYF. In nucleotides, the CDR3 is TGTGCCAGCAGCTTGGTACACGCCCAAGAGACCCAGTACTTC.

The rearrangement uses TRBV7-3 and TRBJ2-1; D assignment may be TRBD1 or TRBD2 (5 bases each). The CDR3 runs 15 residues. Per the germline V gene, CDR1 is SGHTA and CDR2 is FQGTGA. V gave up 3 bases and J gave up 7 bases, with 16 bases separating them. The CDR3 DNA follows: TGTGCCAGCAGCTTCACCCGGGACCGCAGGAATGAGCAGTTCTTC. Encoded protein: CASSFTRDRRNEQFF.

This chain links TRBV11-2 with TRBJ2-5; D may correspond to TRBD1 or TRBD2 (6 bases each). V was pared by 3 bases and J by 4 bases, with 12 bases between. Germline-derived CDR1 and CDR2 are SGHAT and FQNNGV. This CDR3 is built from 14 residues. CDR3 sequence reads: CASSFGGRGETQYF. The CDR3 region has the DNA TGTGCCAGCAGCTTCGGGGGCAGAGGAGAGACCCAGTACTTC.

In DNA form, the CDR3 reads TGTGCCAGCAGCGAAGAGGAACCGAACACCGGGGAGCTGTTTTTT. This gives the protein CASSEEEPNTGELFF. The chain recombines TRBV21-1 with TRBJ2-2. TRBV21-1 is deemed a pseudogene. The CDR3 contains 15 residues.

The chain combines TRBV6-5 with TRBJ2-7; 7 bases align to TRBD2. The CDR3 has 13 amino acids. The V and J ends lost 6 bases and 7 bases, in that order; junction bases with no gene match: 9. Looked up from germline, CDR1 is MNHEY and CDR2 is SVGAGI. CDR3 sequence: CASREVGGREQYF. CDR3 coding DNA: TGTGCCAGCAGAGAGGTCGGGGGGAGGGAGCAGTACTTC.

The rearrangement uses TRBV30 and TRBJ2-3, with 14 bases fitting TRBD2. With 3 bases clipped from V and 4 bases from J, the junction kept 15 bases outside the gene matches. This CDR3 is built from 19 residues. CDR1 is GTSNPN and CDR2 is SVGIG in the germline V gene (reference sequence). This CDR3 is CAWRETSGRAVGFSDTQYF. CDR3 sequence (DNA): TGTGCCTGGAGAGAGACTAGCGGGAGGGCCGTTGGATTTTCAGATACGCAGTATTTT.

V is TRBV5-8 and J is TRBJ2-5, with 7 bases fitting TRBD2. The CDR3 is made up of 14 amino acids. Germline CDR1 SGHTS, CDR2 YDEGEE. Trimming cost V 0 bases and J 2 bases; bases outside gene matches: 1. CDR3 protein: CASSLAGGQETQYF. CDR3 nucleotides: TGTGCCAGCAGCTTGGCCGGGGGGCAAGAGACCCAGTACTTC.

The chain recombines TRBV27 with TRBJ2-7; 14 bases are a match to TRBD2. The CDR3 is 13 amino acids. In germline, CDR1 is MNHEY, CDR2 SMNVEV (reference sequence). V shed 5 bases, J shed 12 bases, and the junction held 6 bases outside the gene matches. CDR3 amino acids: CASSPGTSGSRYF. In DNA, the CDR3 is TGTGCCAGCAGTCCAGGGACTAGCGGGAGTCGGTACTTC.